These T cell receptor beta chains were read from a single sample in a study of blood T cell repertoires in COVID-19. Assay: immunoSEQ multiplex PCR; the TCRdb copy retains only in-frame clones and omits some. The table lists a few hundred thousand clones, around 89% of them singletons, with more than 0.75% in the top ten. Sequenced: peripheral blood. The receptors here all came from a man in his thirties or forties with acute or convalescent COVID-19. Both conserved end residues are part of each CDR3. The D gene is left open where the match is weak. A clone size is listed for some rows: how often the clone was seen (once, few, many), or a class if it is expanded.

TRBV28	TRBJ1-4	.	.	TGTGCCAGCAGTTCCGCGGCTGAAAAACTGTTTTTT	CASSSAAEKLFF
TRBV7-8	TRBJ2-1	.	.	TGTGCCAGCAGCAAAACAATGGCAGGGTCGGACAATGAGCAGTTCTTC	CASSKTMAGSDNEQFF
TRBV2	TRBJ1-5	.	.	TGTGCCAGCAGCGTTACAGCAAGGTCAAGGGAGGGCAATCAGCCCCAGCATTTT	CASSVTARSREGNQPQHF
TRBV18	TRBJ1-4	.	.	TGTGCCAGCTCGTATGTAGTTGCAACTAATGAAAAACTGTTTTTT	CASSYVVATNEKLFF
TRBV12-3/TRBV12-4	TRBJ1-5	.	.	TGTGCCAGCAGCCCACAACCCCTTCAGCCCCAGCATTTT	CASSPQPLQPQHF
TRBV6-5	TRBJ2-1	once	.	TGTGCCAGCACCCGCCAGGATATTCCGTTCTTC	CASTRQDIPFF
TRBV24-1	TRBJ2-5	.	.	TGTGCCACCAGTGATTTCGGAGGGTACCAAGAGACCCAGTACTTC	CATSDFGGYQETQYF
TRBV19	TRBJ1-3	.	.	TGTGCCAGTAGTATTTCCGCGGCGGAATCTGGAAACACCATATATTTT	CASSISAAESGNTIYF
TRBV5-1	TRBJ1-6	.	TRBD1	TGCGCCAGCGGATCCGGGGACAGTTATAATTCACCCCTCCACTTT	CASGSGDSYNSPLHF
TRBV15	TRBJ1-5	.	.	TGTGCCACCAGCAGAGAGGAAGTGTGGAGGGTAAGCGAGAATCAGCCCCAGCATTTT	CATSREEVWRVSENQPQHF
TRBV3-1/TRBV3-2	TRBJ2-7	.	TRBD1	TGTGCCAGCAGTGACCGGGACAGGGCCGACTACGAGCAGTACTTC	CASSDRDRADYEQYF
TRBV5-5	TRBJ1-1	.	.	TGTACCAGCAGCTTGGCGTATAGGGGCGCGAACACTGAAGCTTTCTTT	CTSSLAYRGANTEAFF
TRBV6-6	TRBJ2-2	.	.	TGTGCCACAGGGCGCGCGAACACCGGGGAGCTGTTTTTT	CATGRANTGELFF